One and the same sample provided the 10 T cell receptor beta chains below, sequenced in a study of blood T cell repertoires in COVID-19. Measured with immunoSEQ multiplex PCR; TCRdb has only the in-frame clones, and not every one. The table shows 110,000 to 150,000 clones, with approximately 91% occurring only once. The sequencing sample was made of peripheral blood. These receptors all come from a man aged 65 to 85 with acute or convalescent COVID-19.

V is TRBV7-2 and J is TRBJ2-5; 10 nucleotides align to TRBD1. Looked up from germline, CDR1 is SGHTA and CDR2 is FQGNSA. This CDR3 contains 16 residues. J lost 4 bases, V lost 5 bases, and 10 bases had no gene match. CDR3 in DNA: TGTGCCAGCAGCCGTACCGGGACAGGGGTGACAGAGACCCAGTACTTC. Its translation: CASSRTGTGVTETQYF.

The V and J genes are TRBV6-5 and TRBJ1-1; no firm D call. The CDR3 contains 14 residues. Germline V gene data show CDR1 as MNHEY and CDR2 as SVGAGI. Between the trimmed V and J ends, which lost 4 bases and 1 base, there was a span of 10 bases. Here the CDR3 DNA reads TGTGCCAGCAGTTTAGCCCACAAGAACACTGAAGCTTTCTTT. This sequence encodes CASSLAHKNTEAFF.

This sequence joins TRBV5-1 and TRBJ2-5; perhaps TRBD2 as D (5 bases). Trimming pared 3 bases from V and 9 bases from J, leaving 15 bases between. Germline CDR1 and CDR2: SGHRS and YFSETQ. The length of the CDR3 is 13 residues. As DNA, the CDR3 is TGCGCCAGCAGCTCCAGCGGATCATGGGCCCAGTACTTC. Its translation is CASSSSGSWAQYF.

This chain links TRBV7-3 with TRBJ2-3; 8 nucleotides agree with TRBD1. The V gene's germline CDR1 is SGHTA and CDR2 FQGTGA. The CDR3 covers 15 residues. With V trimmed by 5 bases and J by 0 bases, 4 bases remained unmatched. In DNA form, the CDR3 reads TGTGCCAGCAGCCCTCGACAGGGGAGCACAGATACGCAGTATTTT. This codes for CASSPRQGSTDTQYF.

CDR3 amino acids: CASSQAGGRYTF. CDR3 DNA sequence: TGTGCCAGCAGCCAAGCAGGGGGCCGCTACACCTTC. The gene calls are TRBV3-1 (or the pseudogene TRBV3-2) and TRBJ1-2; 8 bases match TRBD1. CDR3 size: 12 residues. V trimming: 1 base; J trimming: 9 bases; junction bases outside the gene matches: 1. Germline CDR1 and CDR2: LGHDT and YNNKEL (reference sequence).

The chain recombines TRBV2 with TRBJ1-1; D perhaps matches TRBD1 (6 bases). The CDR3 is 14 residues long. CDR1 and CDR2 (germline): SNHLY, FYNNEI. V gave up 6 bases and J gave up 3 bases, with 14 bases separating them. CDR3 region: CASSEQGIYTEAFF. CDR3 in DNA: TGTGCCAGCAGCGAGCAGGGGATTTACACTGAAGCTTTCTTT.

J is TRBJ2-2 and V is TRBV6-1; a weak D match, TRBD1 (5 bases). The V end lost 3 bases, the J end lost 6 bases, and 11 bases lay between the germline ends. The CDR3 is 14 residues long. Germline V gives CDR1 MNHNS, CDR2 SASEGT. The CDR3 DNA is TGTGCCAGCAGTGAGGCGACAGTTCCCGGGGAGCTGTTTTTT. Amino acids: CASSEATVPGELFF.

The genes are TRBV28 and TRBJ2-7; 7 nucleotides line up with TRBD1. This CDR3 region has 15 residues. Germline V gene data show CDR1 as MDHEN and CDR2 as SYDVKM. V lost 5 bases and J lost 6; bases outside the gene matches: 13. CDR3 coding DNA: TGTGCCAGCAGTCTATTCACAGGGGTCTCGGGCGAGCAGTACTTC. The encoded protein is CASSLFTGVSGEQYF.

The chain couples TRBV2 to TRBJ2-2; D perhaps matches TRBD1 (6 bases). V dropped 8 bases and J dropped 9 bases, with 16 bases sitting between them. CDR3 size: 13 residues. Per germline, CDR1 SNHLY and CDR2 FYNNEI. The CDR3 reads CASQVQGIRELFF. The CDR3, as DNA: TGTGCCAGCCAGGTACAGGGTATTAGGGAGCTGTTTTTT.

The CDR3 DNA follows: TGTGCCAGCAGTGGGACAGGTTCCACTAATGAAAAACTGTTTTTT. Its translation is CASSGTGSTNEKLFF. The genes are TRBV2 and TRBJ1-4; 7 bases fit TRBD1. Germline V gene sequence: CDR1 SNHLY, CDR2 FYNNEI. The junction had 4 bases not matched to a gene; V was cut back by 4 bases and J by 2 bases. The length of the CDR3 is 15 residues.